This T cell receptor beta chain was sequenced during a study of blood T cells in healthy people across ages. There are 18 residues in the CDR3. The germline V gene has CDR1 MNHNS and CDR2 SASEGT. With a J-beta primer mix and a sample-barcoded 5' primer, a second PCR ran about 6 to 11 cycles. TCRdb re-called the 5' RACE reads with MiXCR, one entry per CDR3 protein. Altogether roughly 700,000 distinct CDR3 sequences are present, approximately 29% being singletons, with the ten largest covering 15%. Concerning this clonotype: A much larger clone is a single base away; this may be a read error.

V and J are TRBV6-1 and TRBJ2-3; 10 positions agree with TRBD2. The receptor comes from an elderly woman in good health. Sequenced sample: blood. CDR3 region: CVSSEWPSGGSSTDTQYF. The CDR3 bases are TGTGTCAGCAGTGAATGGCCTAGCGGGGGCTCTAGCACAGATACGCAGTATTTT.